One and the same sample provided the 10 T cell receptor beta chains below, sequenced in a study of human T cells and chemical hapten exposure. Time point denoted: pre-sensitization, week 0. Described treatment: therapeutic diphenylcyclopropenone sensitization with weekly scalp DPC. TCRdb itself ran the RACE reads through MiXCR, one entry per CDR3 protein. The sample lists 300,000 to 450,000 distinct CDR3 sequences; 4.5% to 6% were seen once. The specimen was whole blood, collected in connection with sensitization to the hapten diphenylcyclopropenone (DPC). These receptors came from a woman between 45 and 60 years old with alopecia areata. Some clones in this sample may be carry-over from other donors' samples.

CDR3 in amino acids: CASSLPSYNEQFF. DNA for the CDR3: TGTGCCAGCAGCCTACCCTCCTACAATGAGCAGTTCTTC. The chain links TRBV5-5 to TRBJ2-1, with D uncertain. Germline V gene sequence: CDR1 SGHKS, CDR2 YYEKEE (reference sequence). The CDR3 sequence is 13 residues long. V shed 4 bases and J shed 0 bases, with 5 bases lying between them.

The sample holds a few counts of this clonotype. In DNA form, the CDR3 reads TGTGCCAGCAGCCTCACAGGGATGGGGACCGGGGAGCTGTTTTTT. Its translation is CASSLTGMGTGELFF. This chain uses TRBV7-2 with TRBJ2-2, with D perhaps matching TRBD1 (6 bases). CDR3 length equals 15 residues. Germline CDR1 and CDR2: SGHTA and FQGNSA. Trimming took 5 bases from V and 5 from J, leaving 15 bases between them.

This rearrangement joins TRBV13 to TRBJ1-1; 10 nucleotides match TRBD1. Losses at the gene ends were 5 bases for V and 5 bases for J; bases not matched to a gene: 8. Germline CDR1 reads PRHDT; CDR2 reads FYEKMQ (reference sequence). The CDR3 length is 15 residues. For the CDR3, the DNA is TGTGCCAGCAGCCCCGACAGGGGGCGGTGGACTGAAGCTTTCTTT. Translation gives CASSPDRGRWTEAFF.

This clonotype came up a few times. The chain joins TRBV29-1 to TRBJ2-2; 10 bases are a match to TRBD2. The CDR3 length is 15 residues. V shed 6 bases and J 2 bases; nucleotides not matched to a gene: 6. The germline V gene encodes CDR1 SQVTM and CDR2 ANQGSEA. The CDR3 loop reads CSVRTSGLNTGELFF. The CDR3 coding sequence is TGCAGCGTGCGGACTAGCGGTCTTAACACCGGGGAGCTGTTTTTT.

This clonotype has at least ten counts. V and J are TRBV7-2 and TRBJ2-3; 7 bases line up with TRBD1. The CDR3 contains 13 residues. V lost 5 bases and J lost 5; bases outside the gene matches: 4. Germline lookup yields CDR1 SGHTA and CDR2 FQGNSA. CDR3 loop: CASSAGTVDTQYF. The CDR3 region has the DNA TGTGCCAGCAGCGCCGGGACAGTAGATACGCAGTATTTT. The full variable domain, completed using reference TRBV7-2 and TRBJ2-3, is GAGVSQSPSNKVTEKGKDVELRCDPISGHTALYWYRQSLGQGLEFLIYFQGNSAPDKSGLPSDRFSAERTGGSVSTLTIQRTQQEDSAVYLCASSAGTVDTQYFGPGTRLTVL.

The chain uses TRBV6-2 or TRBV6-3 and TRBJ1-1; D remains unclear. From germline, CDR1 is MNHEY and CDR2 SVGEGT. The CDR3 is made up of 15 amino acids. The germline V and J ends were trimmed by 0 bases and 0 bases, with 8 bases remaining between them. CDR3 DNA sequence: TGTGCCAGCAGTTACTCGCTTTATCTGAACACTGAAGCTTTCTTT. Encoded protein: CASSYSLYLNTEAFF.

Many counts were recorded for this clonotype. The rearrangement joins TRBV28 to TRBJ2-6, with D uncertain. The length of the CDR3 is 16 residues. Germline loops: CDR1 MDHEN, CDR2 SYDVKM. Trimming left V 6 bases short and J 0 bases short, with 12 bases between. CDR3 in DNA: TGTGCCAGCAGCTCCGTCCGTAGCTCTGGGGCCAACGTCCTGACTTTC. Protein product: CASSSVRSSGANVLTF.

Ten or more counts support this clonotype. V usage is TRBV29-1 and J usage is TRBJ2-2; D not certain. V lost 5 bases, J lost 3 bases, and 10 bases lay in between. Germline-derived CDR1 and CDR2 are SQVTM and ANQGSEA. CDR3 size: 13 residues. The CDR3 spells CSVPRPDTGELFF. CDR3 DNA sequence: TGCAGCGTTCCAAGACCGGACACCGGGGAGCTGTTTTTT.

This clonotype was seen repeatedly, ten times or more. This chain uses TRBV28 with TRBJ2-3; D is possibly TRBD2 (5 bases). Trimming took 7 bases from V and 5 from J, leaving 13 bases between them. The CDR3 length is 13 residues. Per germline, CDR1 MDHEN and CDR2 SYDVKM. This CDR3 reads CASTFRRLDTQYF. DNA of the CDR3: TGTGCCAGCACCTTTCGGAGGTTAGATACGCAGTATTTT.

This clonotype has ten or more counts. The chain couples TRBV11-3 to TRBJ2-1, with TRBD2 matching 7 bases. Germline V gene sequence: CDR1 SGHNT, CDR2 YENEEA. This CDR3 is built from 13 residues. Trimming took 1 base from V and 10 from J; bases not matched to a gene: 4. The CDR3: CASSLGGRREQFF. In DNA form, the CDR3 reads TGTGCCAGCAGCTTAGGCGGGAGAAGGGAGCAGTTCTTC.